Listed below are T cell receptor beta chains from one sample, sequenced in a study of T cell repertoires in cytomegalovirus infection. Antigens for these TCRs are unknown. Via MiXCR, TCRdb re-called the reads, giving one row per CDR3 protein. The sample shows some 900,000 distinct CDR3 sequences, 32% of them seen only once. The sample here was cultured CD8+ T cells from PBMCs, taken from culture after CMV antigen stimulation. The source of these receptors is a human donor in good health (CMV status not recorded). Some clones in this sample may be carry-over from other donors' samples. Each CDR3 is given with its conserved first and last residue. A D gene is named only where the DNA matches it firmly. Where a row states a size, it is once, few, many or the class of an expanded clone; other rows omit it.

J,size,D,V,DNA,CDR3
TRBJ1-6,-,-,TRBV7-4,TGTGCCAGCAGCTTCAATAACAGACATCGGACTAATTCACCCCTCCACTTT,CASSFNNRHRTNSPLHF
TRBJ1-2,many,-,TRBV6-2/TRBV6-3,TGTGCCAGCAGTTCCCTGACAGGCGACTATGGCTACACCTTC,CASSSLTGDYGYTF
TRBJ2-1,few,TRBD2,TRBV27,TGTGCCAGCAGTCCGCCCCCACTAGCGGGGGGGCCTATTGAGCAGTTCTTC,CASSPPPLAGGPIEQFF
TRBJ2-7,-,-,TRBV4-1,TGCGCCAGCAGCCAAGGACCGAACGAGCAGTACTTC,CASSQGPNEQYF
TRBJ2-1,few,-,TRBV29-1,TGCAGCGTTGGGGGGAGCTCCTACAATGAGCAGTTCTTC,CSVGGSSYNEQFF
TRBJ2-3,-,TRBD2,TRBV2,TGTGCCAGCAGTCCTAGCGGGGGGGCCAACGTAGATACGCAGTATTTT,CASSPSGGANVDTQYF
TRBJ2-3,-,TRBD2,TRBV2,TGTGCCAGCTTCACTAGCGGGGGCACAGATACGCAGTATTTT,CASFTSGGTDTQYF
TRBJ2-7,-,TRBD2,TRBV6-6,TGTGCCAGCAGTTCCGGCTCACTAGCGGGGGAATCCTACGAGCAGTACTTC,CASSSGSLAGESYEQYF
TRBJ2-1,-,-,TRBV29-1,TGCAGCGTTGAAGCCACCGGGACGGTGCACAATGAGCAGTTCTTC,CSVEATGTVHNEQFF
TRBJ2-3,-,-,TRBV6-4,TGTGCCAGCTCCCGGGCCGGGGGTAGTAGCACAGATACGCAGTATTTT,CASSRAGGSSTDTQYF
TRBJ1-1,many,-,TRBV7-2,TGTGCCAGCAGCTTTGGCCGGCCGTTGGGCACTGAAGCTTTCTTT,CASSFGRPLGTEAFF
TRBJ1-2,-,-,TRBV7-9,TGTGCCAGCAGCCCCCGGAGGACAGAGACTAACTATGGCTACACCTTC,CASSPRRTETNYGYTF
TRBJ1-1,few,-,TRBV5-1,TGCGCCAGCAGCACTGAGCTCTACACTGAAGCTTTCTTT,CASSTELYTEAFF
TRBJ1-2,-,-,TRBV12-3/TRBV12-4,TGTGCCAGCAGTGACACGGAGGGCTATGGCTACACCTTC,CASSDTEGYGYTF
TRBJ2-2,many,-,TRBV27,TGTGCCAGCACCCCAGGCACCGGGGAGCTGTTTTTT,CASTPGTGELFF
TRBJ1-5,-,-,TRBV20-1,TGCAGTGCCCGGGACCGATTAGGCAATCAGCCCCAGCATTTT,CSARDRLGNQPQHF
TRBJ1-6,-,TRBD1,TRBV7-6,TGTGCCAGCAGCTGGGGGGACAGGAGCTCCTATAATTCACCCCTCCACTTT,CASSWGDRSSYNSPLHF
TRBJ2-5,-,TRBD2,TRBV7-9,TGTGCCAGCGTATACGGGGGGGGAGAGACCCAGTACTTC,CASVYGGGETQYF
TRBJ1-5,many,-,TRBV7-8,TGTGCCAGCATCCCCGGGGACACTTATCCTTATAGCAATCAGCCCCAGCATTTT,CASIPGDTYPYSNQPQHF
TRBJ2-1,few,TRBD1,TRBV7-6,TGTGCCAGCAGCGCGCGACAGGGGAGCTCCAATGAGCAGTTCTTC,CASSARQGSSNEQFF
TRBJ2-2,-,-,TRBV7-6,TGTGCCAGCACCTTCTCCAACACCGGGGAGCTGTTTTTT,CASTFSNTGELFF
TRBJ1-1,few,TRBD1,TRBV2,TGTGCCAGCCCTTTCCGGGACAGGGCGAACACTGAAGCTTTCTTT,CASPFRDRANTEAFF
TRBJ1-1,-,TRBD1,TRBV12-3/TRBV12-4,TGTGCCAGCAGTCCCAGGGGGAATGAAGCTTTCTTT,CASSPRGNEAFF
TRBJ2-3,few,TRBD1,TRBV6-6,TGTGCCAGCAGGGACAGGGGGCGAGGCACAGATACGCAGTATTTT,CASRDRGRGTDTQYF
TRBJ1-1,few,-,TRBV19,TGTGCCAGTAGTCCTAAAGGGGGTGAAGCTTTCTTT,CASSPKGGEAFF
TRBJ2-3,-,TRBD1,TRBV6-6,TGTGCCAGCAGTCCCGAGGACAGGGACCAACTGTTCGCGCAGTATTTT,CASSPEDRDQLFAQYF
TRBJ2-3,-,-,TRBV7-2,TGTGCCAGCAGCTTCCGGGCCGGGGGCAACACAGATACGCAGTATTTT,CASSFRAGGNTDTQYF
TRBJ2-1,-,TRBD2,TRBV19,TGTGCCAGTAGTGCCAGCGGGGGGGAGTATGAGCAGTTCTTC,CASSASGGEYEQFF
TRBJ1-5,many,-,TRBV20-1,TGCAGTGCAACCACAGGGCCCGGGCAGCCCCAGCATTTT,CSATTGPGQPQHF
TRBJ2-3,few,-,TRBV20-1,TGCAGTGCAGTCCCAAGACGGTCTAGCACAGATACGCAGTATTTT,CSAVPRRSSTDTQYF
TRBJ1-5,once,-,TRBV15,TGTGCCACCAGCAAAGGATCGGGCGGGTGGCCCCAGCATTTT,CATSKGSGGWPQHF
TRBJ1-1,few,-,TRBV7-8,TGTGCCAGCAGCTTAGCGTTTTTAATCAGTTCCTCGGGGTTCACTGAAGCTTTCTTT,CASSLAFLISSSGFTEAFF
TRBJ2-5,-,-,TRBV28,TGTGCCAGCAGTCCCCCCCATTCGGAGGGGGAGGAGACCCAGTACTTC,CASSPPHSEGEETQYF
TRBJ1-4,-,-,TRBV4-3,TGCGCCAGCAGCCATCTACAGACTAATGAAAAACTGTTTTTT,CASSHLQTNEKLFF
TRBJ1-4,many,TRBD1,TRBV7-8,TGTGCCAGCAGCCCCCGCCGACAGGGATTAAGCCTTAATGAAAAACTGTTTTTT,CASSPRRQGLSLNEKLFF
TRBJ1-1,-,-,TRBV6-6,TGTGCCAGCAGTTACTCGAGCCGTGAAGCTTTCTTT,CASSYSSREAFF
TRBJ2-2,many,-,TRBV7-9,TGTGCCAGCAGCTTCCAGAGGGGTGTCGGGGAGCTGTTTTTT,CASSFQRGVGELFF
TRBJ2-5,-,-,TRBV28,TGTGCTACTAAGCCCCTGGACGATCCTCGAGCCCAGTACTTC,CATKPLDDPRAQYF
TRBJ2-7,-,TRBD1,TRBV7-9,TGTGCCAGCAGCCTACGGGACAGGGGTGGGAACGAGCAGTACTTC,CASSLRDRGGNEQYF
TRBJ2-7,few,-,TRBV10-3,TGTGCCATCAGTGAAGGCAGCTCAGGCTACGAGCAGTACTTC,CAISEGSSGYEQYF
TRBJ2-1,-,TRBD1,TRBV27,TGTGCCAGCAGTTTAATCCCGACAGGGCTGGGGTACAATGAGCAGTTCTTC,CASSLIPTGLGYNEQFF
TRBJ1-1,few,-,TRBV7-6,TGTGCCAGCAGCGAAAGGTCATGGCTGTATGAAGCTTTCTTT,CASSERSWLYEAFF
TRBJ1-2,few,-,TRBV7-8,TGTGCCAGCAGCTTAGCCAGAATAACCGAGTTTAACTATGGCTACACCTTC,CASSLARITEFNYGYTF
TRBJ2-3,-,TRBD2,TRBV11-1,TGTGCCAGCAGCTCCCTCGAACTAGCGGGGGGCTTCACAGATACGCAGTATTTT,CASSSLELAGGFTDTQYF
TRBJ2-2,-,TRBD2,TRBV6-1,TGTGCCTCCCTAAGTACAGAAACTTTAGGACTAGCGGGGTGGACCGGGGAGCTGTTTTTT,CASLSTETLGLAGWTGELFF
TRBJ1-2,-,-,TRBV12-5,TGTGCTAGTGGTTTGGGGGGGGCAAATGGCTACACCTTC,CASGLGGANGYTF
TRBJ2-1,-,-,TRBV5-6,TGTACCAGCAGCTTGGTGGGAAATGAGCAGTTCTTC,CTSSLVGNEQFF
TRBJ2-5,few,-,TRBV2,TGTGCCAGCAGTGAAGGAGGGCGTGGGGTACAAGAGACCCAGTACTTC,CASSEGGRGVQETQYF
TRBJ2-1,few,TRBD2,TRBV7-8,TGTGCCAGCAGCTTCTTGAGCGGGGGGGCTTTAGATGAGCAGTTCTTC,CASSFLSGGALDEQFF
TRBJ1-3,-,-,TRBV25-1,TGTGCCAGCAGTGAGTTCGCTTGGGGGGCGCCCGGAAACACCATATATTTT,CASSEFAWGAPGNTIYF
TRBJ2-7,many,-,TRBV7-9,TGTGCCAGCAGCTTAGACTACGAGCAGTACTTC,CASSLDYEQYF
TRBJ2-3,few,TRBD2,TRBV27,TGTGCCAGCAGCACCCGGGGGAGCGGGGAAACAGATACGCAGTATTTT,CASSTRGSGETDTQYF